A selection of T cell receptor beta chains follows, all from one sample in a study of CD8 T cells in ankylosing spondylitis. MiXCR, run by TCRdb on the 5' RACE reads, gives a single entry per CDR3 protein. The sample lists fewer than 500,000 distinct CDR3 sequences, around 26% occurring once. The source material was blood, either unsorted or a sorted T cell fraction (not recorded which). These receptor sequences come from a male donor with ankylosing spondylitis. The CDR3 runs from the conserved cysteine through the conserved F or W. The order of the fields is J gene, clone size, V gene, D gene, CDR3 protein, CDR3 DNA. D genes are given only for firm matches. The listing skips clone size in some rows; elsewhere it reads once, few, many or a size class.

J gene: TRBJ1-2; clone size: few; V gene: TRBV20-1; D gene: .; CDR3 protein: CSAETDLYGYTF; CDR3 DNA: TGCAGTGCAGAGACGGACCTCTATGGCTACACCTTC
J gene: TRBJ1-2; clone size: few; V gene: TRBV4-1; D gene: .; CDR3 protein: CASSSRGTGNEGYTF; CDR3 DNA: TGCGCCAGCAGCTCCCGGGGTACAGGGAATGAAGGCTACACCTTC
J gene: TRBJ2-5; clone size: .; V gene: TRBV3-1; D gene: TRBD1; CDR3 protein: CASSQVGQGAWETQYF; CDR3 DNA: TGTGCCAGCAGCCAAGTTGGACAGGGGGCGTGGGAGACCCAGTACTTC
J gene: TRBJ1-4; clone size: few; V gene: TRBV3-1; D gene: .; CDR3 protein: CASSQDRGGLFF; CDR3 DNA: TGTGCCAGCAGCCAAGATCGAGGTGGACTGTTTTTT
J gene: TRBJ1-5; clone size: .; V gene: TRBV18; D gene: .; CDR3 protein: CASSPPGGPHNQPQHF; CDR3 DNA: TGTGCCAGCTCACCACCGGGGGGTCCCCACAATCAGCCCCAGCATTTT
J gene: TRBJ2-1; clone size: many; V gene: TRBV5-1; D gene: TRBD2; CDR3 protein: CASRPAGTSGAVAYNEQFF; CDR3 DNA: TGCGCCAGCAGACCGGCCGGGACTAGCGGGGCCGTGGCCTACAATGAGCAGTTCTTC
J gene: TRBJ2-2; clone size: few; V gene: TRBV7-2; D gene: .; CDR3 protein: CASTRASFGTGELFF; CDR3 DNA: TGTGCCAGCACTCGAGCTAGTTTCGGGACCGGGGAGCTGTTTTTT
J gene: TRBJ1-4; clone size: once; V gene: TRBV29-1; D gene: .; CDR3 protein: CSVVDTATNEKLFF; CDR3 DNA: TGCAGCGTTGTAGACACTGCAACTAATGAAAAACTGTTTTTT
J gene: TRBJ2-1; clone size: .; V gene: TRBV20-1; D gene: TRBD2; CDR3 protein: CSARDRLADNEQFF; CDR3 DNA: TGCAGTGCTAGGGATAGACTAGCGGACAATGAGCAGTTCTTC
J gene: TRBJ2-3; clone size: .; V gene: TRBV20-1; D gene: .; CDR3 protein: CSAEPSTDTQYF; CDR3 DNA: TGCAGCGCAGAACCTAGCACAGATACGCAGTATTTT
J gene: TRBJ1-5; clone size: .; V gene: TRBV12-3/TRBV12-4; D gene: TRBD1; CDR3 protein: CASSGQANQPQHF; CDR3 DNA: TGTGCCAGCAGTGGACAGGCCAATCAGCCCCAGCATTTT
J gene: TRBJ2-5; clone size: few; V gene: TRBV29-1; D gene: .; CDR3 protein: CSVALDSWETQYF; CDR3 DNA: TGCAGCGTTGCCCTGGACAGTTGGGAGACCCAGTACTTC
J gene: TRBJ2-5; clone size: .; V gene: TRBV5-1; D gene: .; CDR3 protein: CASSTGPTRETQYF; CDR3 DNA: TGCGCCAGCAGCACGGGACCTACTCGCGAGACCCAGTACTTC
J gene: TRBJ2-7; clone size: few; V gene: TRBV3-1; D gene: .; CDR3 protein: CASSQIQGRPYEQYF; CDR3 DNA: TGTGCCAGCAGCCAAATTCAGGGGCGACCCTACGAGCAGTACTTC
J gene: TRBJ1-1; clone size: .; V gene: TRBV5-1; D gene: TRBD1; CDR3 protein: CASSFLTGGDAEAFF; CDR3 DNA: TGCGCCAGCAGCTTCCTGACAGGGGGAGATGCTGAAGCTTTCTTT
J gene: TRBJ2-7; clone size: .; V gene: TRBV12-3/TRBV12-4; D gene: TRBD1; CDR3 protein: CASSLGTGQYEQYF; CDR3 DNA: TGTGCCAGCAGTTTGGGGACAGGGCAATACGAGCAGTACTTC